A selection of T cell receptor beta chains follows, all from one sample in a study of CD8+ T cells in alopecia areata. Here immunoSEQ multiplex PCR was the method, and the copy in TCRdb shows in-frame clones only, minus some. The sample records 150,000 or so clones, 58% being singletons. This specimen consisted of CD4+ T cells sorted from blood, obtained at approximately week 55, from a patient treated with tofacitinib. Receptors originate from a human donor with alopecia areata. The CDR3 runs from the conserved cysteine through the conserved F or W. The D gene is left open where the match is weak. A row's size may be missing; if present it is once, few, many or a size class.

V,D,size,J,CDR3,DNA
TRBV29-1,NA,few,TRBJ1-1,CSVNQVQGEAFF,TGCAGCGTCAACCAAGTACAGGGTGAAGCTTTCTTT
TRBV2,NA,once,TRBJ1-6,CASSEGRVNSPLHF,TGTGCCAGCAGTGAGGGCAGGGTAAATTCACCCCTCCACTTT
TRBV29-1,NA,few,TRBJ2-1,CSGSRHPDEQFF,TGCAGCGGATCCCGGCATCCCGATGAGCAGTTCTTC
TRBV4-1,NA,few,TRBJ1-5,CASSQGEGNQPQHF,TGCGCCAGCAGCCAGGGGGAGGGCAATCAGCCCCAGCATTTT
TRBV19,NA,few,TRBJ1-1,CASSILPEANTEAFF,TGTGCCAGTAGTATATTACCAGAGGCGAACACTGAAGCTTTCTTT
TRBV5-8,TRBD1,NA,TRBJ2-5,CASSDGADRGLETQYF,TGTGCCAGCAGCGATGGCGCGGACAGGGGGCTTGAGACCCAGTACTTC
TRBV10-3,TRBD2,few,TRBJ2-1,CAIRSGGAPNEQFF,TGTGCCATCCGAAGCGGGGGGGCCCCCAATGAGCAGTTCTTC
TRBV6-6,TRBD1,NA,TRBJ2-7,CASSRGTGVYEQYF,TGTGCCAGCAGCCGAGGGACAGGGGTTTACGAGCAGTACTTC
TRBV6-6,TRBD1,NA,TRBJ1-2,CASSYSDRAYGYTF,TGTGCCAGCAGTTACTCCGACAGGGCCTATGGCTACACCTTC
TRBV30,NA,NA,TRBJ2-6,CAWSQGGNSGANVLTF,TGTGCCTGGAGCCAGGGTGGGAACTCTGGGGCCAACGTCCTGACTTTC
TRBV30,NA,NA,TRBJ1-5,CACSRVGNQPQHF,TGTGCCTGTTCCAGGGTTGGCAATCAGCCCCAGCATTTT
TRBV2,TRBD1,few,TRBJ2-7,CASSPRGGDRKYF,TGTGCCAGCAGTCCCCGGGGCGGGGACAGGAAGTACTTC
TRBV25-1,NA,few,TRBJ2-5,CASRSNRQERETQYF,TGTGCCAGCAGATCCAACCGACAGGAGAGGGAGACCCAGTACTTC
TRBV2,TRBD1,NA,TRBJ2-7,CASRRTGEPYEQYF,TGTGCCAGCAGAAGAACAGGGGAGCCCTACGAGCAGTACTTC
TRBV6-1,TRBD2,NA,TRBJ2-1,CASSEMPGGYNEQFF,TGTGCCAGCAGTGAAATGCCGGGGGGGTACAATGAGCAGTTCTTC
TRBV23-1,NA,few,TRBJ1-5,CASSSEGDSNQPQHF,TGCGCCAGCAGTTCTGAGGGGGACAGCAATCAGCCCCAGCATTTT
TRBV5-1,TRBD2,few,TRBJ2-2,CASSLKAGGANTGELFF,TGCGCCAGCAGCTTGAAAGCGGGGGGCGCGAACACCGGGGAGCTGTTTTTT
TRBV30,NA,NA,TRBJ1-5,CAWSRPGAGNQPQHF,TGTGCCTGGAGCAGGCCGGGGGCGGGCAATCAGCCCCAGCATTTT
TRBV29-1,NA,NA,TRBJ2-7,CSVQQGYEQYF,TGCAGCGTCCAACAGGGCTACGAGCAGTACTTC
TRBV30,NA,few,TRBJ1-2,CAWDESIGYTF,TGTGCCTGGGATGAATCTATTGGCTACACCTTC
TRBV7-7,NA,few,TRBJ2-5,CASSFSARGVAETQYF,TGTGCCAGCAGCTTTAGCGCCAGGGGAGTAGCCGAGACCCAGTACTTC
TRBV4-1,TRBD2,NA,TRBJ2-1,CASSQALAGAEQFF,TGCGCCAGCAGCCAAGCACTAGCGGGAGCTGAGCAGTTCTTC
TRBV9,NA,NA,TRBJ1-1,CASSVEGNTLSEAFF,TGTGCCAGCAGCGTAGAGGGGAATACCCTTAGTGAAGCTTTCTTT
TRBV5-1,NA,few,TRBJ1-1,CASSLGATLNTEAFF,TGCGCCAGCAGCTTGGGGGCCACTCTGAACACTGAAGCTTTCTTT
TRBV29-1,NA,NA,TRBJ1-1,CSGILSERAFF,TGCAGCGGGATACTGTCCGAGAGAGCTTTCTTT
TRBV6-6,NA,few,TRBJ2-3,CASSYSYTQYF,TGTGCCAGCAGTTACTCATATACGCAGTATTTT
TRBV6-5,NA,NA,TRBJ1-1,CASRSDVMNTEAFF,TGTGCCAGCAGGTCGGACGTAATGAACACTGAAGCTTTCTTT
TRBV27,TRBD1,once,TRBJ2-6,CASSPAGTGFPGANVLTF,TGTGCCAGCAGTCCAGCGGGGACAGGGTTCCCTGGGGCCAACGTCCTGACTTTC
TRBV28,TRBD1,once,TRBJ1-2,CASTPNRGDYGYTF,TGTGCCAGCACACCAAACAGGGGGGACTATGGCTACACCTTC
TRBV6-6,NA,NA,TRBJ1-5,CASREWDSNQPQHF,TGTGCCAGCAGAGAATGGGATAGCAATCAGCCCCAGCATTTT
TRBV6-1,NA,NA,TRBJ1-6,CASADPTGKNSPLHF,TGTGCCAGCGCGGATCCTACAGGGAAAAATTCACCCCTCCACTTT
TRBV30,TRBD2,NA,TRBJ2-3,CAWSLAVTDTQYF,TGTGCCTGGAGCCTAGCGGTAACAGATACGCAGTATTTT
TRBV6-1,NA,once,TRBJ2-2,CASRGVGKNTGELFF,TGTGCCAGCAGGGGGGTAGGAAAGAACACCGGGGAGCTGTTTTTT
TRBV7-9,TRBD1,NA,TRBJ2-1,CASTDRTGVYNEQFF,TGTGCCAGCACCGATCGGACAGGAGTCTACAATGAGCAGTTCTTC
TRBV30,TRBD2,few,TRBJ2-3,CAWSVVSGTSTDTQYF,TGTGCCTGGAGTGTGGTTAGCGGGACCTCCACAGATACGCAGTATTTT